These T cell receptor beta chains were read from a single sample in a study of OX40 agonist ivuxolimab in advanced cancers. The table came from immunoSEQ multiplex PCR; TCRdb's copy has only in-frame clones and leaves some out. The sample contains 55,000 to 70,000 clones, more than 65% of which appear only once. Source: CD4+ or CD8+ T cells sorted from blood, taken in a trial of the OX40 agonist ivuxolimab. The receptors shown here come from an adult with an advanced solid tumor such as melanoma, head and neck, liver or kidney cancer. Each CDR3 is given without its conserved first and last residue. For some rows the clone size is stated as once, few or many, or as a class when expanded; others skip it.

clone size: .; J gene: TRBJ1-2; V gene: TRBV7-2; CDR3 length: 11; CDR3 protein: ASSLGGPGGYT
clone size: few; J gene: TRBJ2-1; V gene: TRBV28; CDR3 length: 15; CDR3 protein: ASTSSGFPSSYNEQF
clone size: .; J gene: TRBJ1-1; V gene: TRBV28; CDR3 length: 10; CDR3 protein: ASTSWDTEAF
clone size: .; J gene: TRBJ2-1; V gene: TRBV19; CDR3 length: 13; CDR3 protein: ASSIEQGPWNEQF
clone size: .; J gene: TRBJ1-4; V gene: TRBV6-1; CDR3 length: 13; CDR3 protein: ASSFIGPGVEKLF
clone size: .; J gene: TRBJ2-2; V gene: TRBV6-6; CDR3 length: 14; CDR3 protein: ASSSVGRGNTGELF
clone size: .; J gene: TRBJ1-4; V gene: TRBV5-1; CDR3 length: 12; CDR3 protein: ASSFDRGNEKLF
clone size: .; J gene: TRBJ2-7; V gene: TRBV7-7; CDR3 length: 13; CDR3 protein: ASSNPRGALYEQY
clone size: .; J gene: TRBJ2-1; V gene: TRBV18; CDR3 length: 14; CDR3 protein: ASSPSAGGGYNEQF
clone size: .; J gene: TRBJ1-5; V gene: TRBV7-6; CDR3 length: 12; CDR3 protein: ASSFGTGNQPQH
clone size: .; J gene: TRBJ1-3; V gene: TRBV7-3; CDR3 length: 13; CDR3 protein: ASSLSQDRPSTIY
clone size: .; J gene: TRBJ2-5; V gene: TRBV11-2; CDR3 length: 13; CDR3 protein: ASSLRDRAQETQY
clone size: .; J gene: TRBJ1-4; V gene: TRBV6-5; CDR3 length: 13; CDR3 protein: ASRPGGAGNEKLF
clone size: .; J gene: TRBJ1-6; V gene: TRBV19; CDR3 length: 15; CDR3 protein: ASRTLEGIAHNSPLH
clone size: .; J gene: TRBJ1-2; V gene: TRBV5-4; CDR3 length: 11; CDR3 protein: ASSGTGGYGYT
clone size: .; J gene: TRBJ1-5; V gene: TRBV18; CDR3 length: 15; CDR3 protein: ASSPSGVGYGNQPQH
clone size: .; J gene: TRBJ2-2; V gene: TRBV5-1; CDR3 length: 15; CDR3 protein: ASSPGLAGTYVGELF
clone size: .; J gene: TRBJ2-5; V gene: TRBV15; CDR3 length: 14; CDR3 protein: ATSREGTGGYETQY
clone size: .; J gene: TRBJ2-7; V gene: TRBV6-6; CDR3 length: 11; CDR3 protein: ATNRDRVYEQY
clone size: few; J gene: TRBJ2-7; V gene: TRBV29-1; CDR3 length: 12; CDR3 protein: SVVGQGALSEQY
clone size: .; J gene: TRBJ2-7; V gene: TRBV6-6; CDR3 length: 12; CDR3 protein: ASSLGAPPLEQY
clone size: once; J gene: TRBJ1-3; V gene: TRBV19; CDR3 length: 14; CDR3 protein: ASSITWASSGNTIY
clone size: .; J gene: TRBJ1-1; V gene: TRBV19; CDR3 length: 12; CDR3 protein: ASSIFSGRTEAF
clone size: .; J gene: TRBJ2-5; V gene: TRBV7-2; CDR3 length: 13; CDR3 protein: ASSLVGRESETQY
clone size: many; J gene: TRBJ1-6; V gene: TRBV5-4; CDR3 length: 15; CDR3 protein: ASLPSGRGTLNSPLH
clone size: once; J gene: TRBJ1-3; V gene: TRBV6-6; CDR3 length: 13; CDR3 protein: ASRSTGHSGNTIY
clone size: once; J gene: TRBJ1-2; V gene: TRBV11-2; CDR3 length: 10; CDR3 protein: ASAEGSYGYT
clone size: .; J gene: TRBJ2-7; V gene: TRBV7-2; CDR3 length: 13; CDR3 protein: ASSPSRGGWEEQY
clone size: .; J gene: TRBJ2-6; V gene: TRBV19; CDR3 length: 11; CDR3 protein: ASSLTAPSVLT
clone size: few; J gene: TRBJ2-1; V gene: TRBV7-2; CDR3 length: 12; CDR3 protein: ASSLAHSFNEQF
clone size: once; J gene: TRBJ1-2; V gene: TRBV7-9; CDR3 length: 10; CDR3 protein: ASSPTNYGYT
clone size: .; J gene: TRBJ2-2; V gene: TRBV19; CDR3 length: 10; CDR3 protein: ASSIGSRELF
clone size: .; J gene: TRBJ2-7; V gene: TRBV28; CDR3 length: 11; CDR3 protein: ASSLGVPYEQY
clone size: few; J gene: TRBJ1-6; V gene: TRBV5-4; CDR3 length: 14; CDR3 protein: ASSPRGSSFDSPLH
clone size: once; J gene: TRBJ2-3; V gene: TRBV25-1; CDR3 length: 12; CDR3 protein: ASSDGKGVDTQY
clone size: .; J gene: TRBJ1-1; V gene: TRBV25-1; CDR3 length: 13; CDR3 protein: ASSEWGRVDTEAF
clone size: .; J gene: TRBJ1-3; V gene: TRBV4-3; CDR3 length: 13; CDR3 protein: ASSREWTAGNTIY
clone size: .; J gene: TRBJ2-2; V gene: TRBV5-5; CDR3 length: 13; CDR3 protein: ASSLASGNTGELF
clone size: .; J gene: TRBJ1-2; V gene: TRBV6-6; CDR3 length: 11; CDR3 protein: ASKASDRSPYR
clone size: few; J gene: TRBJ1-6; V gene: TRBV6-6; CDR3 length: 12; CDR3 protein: ASTRRENGRPLH
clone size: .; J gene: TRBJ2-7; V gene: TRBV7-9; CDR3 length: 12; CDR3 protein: ASSPPDRGYEQY
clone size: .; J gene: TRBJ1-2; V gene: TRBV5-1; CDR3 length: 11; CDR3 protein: ASSPGQSYGYT
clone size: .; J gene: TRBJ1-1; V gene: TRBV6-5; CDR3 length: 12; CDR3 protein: ASSDGQRNTEAF
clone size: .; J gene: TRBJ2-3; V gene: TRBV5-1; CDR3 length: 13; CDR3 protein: ASSLRGGWIDTQY
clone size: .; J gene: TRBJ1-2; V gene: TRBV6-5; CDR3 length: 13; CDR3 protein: ATIPRSGTEYGYT
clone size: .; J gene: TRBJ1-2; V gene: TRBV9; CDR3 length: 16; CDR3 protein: ASSVGPGPARGSYGYT
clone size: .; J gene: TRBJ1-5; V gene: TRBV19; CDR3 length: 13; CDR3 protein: ASRLDGQSNQPQH
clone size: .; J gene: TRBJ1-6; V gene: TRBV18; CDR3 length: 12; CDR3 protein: ASSLINRGSPLH
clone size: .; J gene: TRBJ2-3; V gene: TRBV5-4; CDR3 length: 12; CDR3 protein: ASSFPGGADTQY
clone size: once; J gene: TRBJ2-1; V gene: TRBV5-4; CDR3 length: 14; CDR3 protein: ASSLAAGGDNNEQF
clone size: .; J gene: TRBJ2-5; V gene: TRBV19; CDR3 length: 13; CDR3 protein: ASSIPSGGVETQY
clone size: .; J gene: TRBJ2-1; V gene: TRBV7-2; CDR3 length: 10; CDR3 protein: ASSFSGGRQF
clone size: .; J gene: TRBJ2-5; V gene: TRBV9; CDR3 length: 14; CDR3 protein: ASSLQGAPDQETQY
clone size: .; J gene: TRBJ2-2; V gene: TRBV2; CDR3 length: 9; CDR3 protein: ASRETGELF
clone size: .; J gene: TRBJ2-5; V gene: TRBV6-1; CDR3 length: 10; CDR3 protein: ASSDRLRTQY
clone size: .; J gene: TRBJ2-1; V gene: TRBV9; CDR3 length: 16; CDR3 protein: ASSVVEVGPFAYNEQF